This T cell receptor beta chain emerged from a study of T-cell reconstitution after alpha-beta-depleted transplantation in children. The TCRbeta library incorporated unique molecular identifiers. One entry per CDR3 protein, called by TCRdb with MiXCR from the PCR reads. The sample lists some 450,000 distinct CDR3 sequences; 43% were seen once. Study-level results: Several hundred graft clones that had expanded were reportedly the source of alpha-beta T cells about two months after transplant. High day-60 TCRbeta diversity in some patients came from surviving recipient T cells and thymic progenitors.

The CDR3 is 15 amino acids. The V gene's germline CDR1 is MDHEN and CDR2 SYDVKM. V lost 7 bases and J lost 8; bases outside the gene matches: 11. This clonotype has a count of ten or more. The antigen remains undetermined. The source of this sequence is a girl aged 2-10 years with aplastic anemia, due to receive a stem cell transplant. The sample was PBMCs, taken before TCRalphabeta/CD19-depleted stem cell transplant. The J gene is TRBJ2-3, the V gene TRBV28; 11 bases fit TRBD2. CDR3 DNA sequence: TGTGCCAGCACCCTAGCGGGAGGACGTACCAGTACGCAGTATTTT. This codes for CASTLAGGRTSTQYF.